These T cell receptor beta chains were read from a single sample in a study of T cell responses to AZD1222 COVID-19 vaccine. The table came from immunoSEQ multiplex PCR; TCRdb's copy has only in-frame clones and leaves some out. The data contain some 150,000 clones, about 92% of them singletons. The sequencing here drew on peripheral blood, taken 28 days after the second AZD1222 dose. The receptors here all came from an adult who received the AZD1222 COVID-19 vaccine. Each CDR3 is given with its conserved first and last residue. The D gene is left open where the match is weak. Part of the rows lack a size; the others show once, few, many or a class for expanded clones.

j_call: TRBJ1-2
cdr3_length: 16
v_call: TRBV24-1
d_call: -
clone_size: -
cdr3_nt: TGTGCCACCAGTGATTCTCTGTTGACAGGATTAGAAGGCTACACCTTC
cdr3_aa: CATSDSLLTGLEGYTF

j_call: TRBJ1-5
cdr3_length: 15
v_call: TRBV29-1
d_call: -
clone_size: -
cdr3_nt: TGCAGCGTCGCATCGGGGGCGGGGGGCAATCAGCCCCAGCATTTT
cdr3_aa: CSVASGAGGNQPQHF

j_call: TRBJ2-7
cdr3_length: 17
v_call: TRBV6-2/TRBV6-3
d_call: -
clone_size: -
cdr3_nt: TGTGCCAGCAGTTACTACGGGGGCGGGGGTTCATCCTACGAGCAGTACTTC
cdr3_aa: CASSYYGGGGSSYEQYF

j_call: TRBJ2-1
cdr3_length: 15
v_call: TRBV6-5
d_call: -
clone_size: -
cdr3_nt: TGTGCCAGCAGTTACTGGCAGGAGGGGAAGAATGAGCAGTTCTTC
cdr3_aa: CASSYWQEGKNEQFF

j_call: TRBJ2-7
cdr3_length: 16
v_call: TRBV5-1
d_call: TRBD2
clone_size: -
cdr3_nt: TGCGCCAGCAGCTTGGGGCAGGGAGGGCTTGGATCCGAGCAGTACTTC
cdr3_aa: CASSLGQGGLGSEQYF

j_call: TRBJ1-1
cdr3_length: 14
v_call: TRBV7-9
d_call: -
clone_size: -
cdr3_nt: TGTGCCAGCAGCTTAGAGATGGGGGGCACTGAAGCTTTCTTT
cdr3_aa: CASSLEMGGTEAFF

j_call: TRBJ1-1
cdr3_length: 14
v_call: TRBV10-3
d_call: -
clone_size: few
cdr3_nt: TGTGCCATCAGTGAAGGGGGAAGGGGCTCTGAAGCTTTCTTT
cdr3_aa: CAISEGGRGSEAFF

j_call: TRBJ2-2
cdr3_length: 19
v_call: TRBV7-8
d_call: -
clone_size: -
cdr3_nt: TGTGCCACACAAAACCGGGTCCGAAGGCGCGGAGTGAACACCGGGGAGCTGTTTTTT
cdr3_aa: CATQNRVRRRGVNTGELFF

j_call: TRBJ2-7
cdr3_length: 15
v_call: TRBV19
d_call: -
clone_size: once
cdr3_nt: TGTGCCAGTAGTCCCCGGGGTTCGCTTTCCTACGAGCAGTACTTC
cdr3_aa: CASSPRGSLSYEQYF

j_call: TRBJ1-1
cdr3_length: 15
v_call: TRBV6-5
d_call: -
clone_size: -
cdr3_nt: TGTGCCAGCAGGCTCACGGGGCTAGAGAACACTGAAGCTTTCTTT
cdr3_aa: CASRLTGLENTEAFF

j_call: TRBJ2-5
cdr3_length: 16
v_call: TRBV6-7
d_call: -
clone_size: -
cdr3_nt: TGTGCCAGCACCTACCGCCGGCAGCCTGACCAAGAGACCCAGTACTTC
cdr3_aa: CASTYRRQPDQETQYF

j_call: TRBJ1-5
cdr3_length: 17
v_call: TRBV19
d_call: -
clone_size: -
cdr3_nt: TGTGCCAGTAGTGTACAGGGATGGGCGAAGGGCAATCAGCCCCAGCATTTT
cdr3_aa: CASSVQGWAKGNQPQHF

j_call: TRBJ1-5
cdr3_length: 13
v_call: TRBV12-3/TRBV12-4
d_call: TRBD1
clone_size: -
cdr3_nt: TGTGCCAGTCGACAGGGTGACAATCAGCCCCAGCATTTT
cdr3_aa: CASRQGDNQPQHF

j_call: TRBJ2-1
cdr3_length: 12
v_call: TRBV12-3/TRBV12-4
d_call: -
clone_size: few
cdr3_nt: TGTGCCAGCCAGGGGGGATACAATGAGCAGTTCTTC
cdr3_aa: CASQGGYNEQFF